This TCR beta chain was captured in a study of naive and memory T cell subsets. Both TRBC1 and TRBC2 were covered by a beta constant-region primer of two equimolar oligonucleotides. TCRdb reanalysed the UMI-ligation and nested PCR reads using MiXCR and keeps one entry per CDR3 protein. The table records about 150,000 distinct CDR3 sequences, over 15% of them present only once. After the first PCR, alpha and beta chain libraries were processed separately. Cells stained for CD3, CD4, CD8, CD45RA and CD27 were sorted into four subsets. In germline, CDR1 is DFQATT, CDR2 SNEGSKA (reference sequence). The CDR3 is made up of 16 amino acids. V was shortened by 3 bases and J by 2 bases, with 17 bases between the two germline ends. At least ten counts were recorded for this clonotype.

Sequencing was performed on naive CD4+ T cells from blood. The V gene is TRBV20-1, the J gene TRBJ2-1, with D tentatively TRBD2 (6 bases). This clonotype was sampled from a human donor in good health. CDR3 amino acids: CSARYLRGATYNEQFF. The CDR3 DNA follows: TGCAGTGCTAGGTATTTACGCGGGGCTACCTACAATGAGCAGTTCTTC.